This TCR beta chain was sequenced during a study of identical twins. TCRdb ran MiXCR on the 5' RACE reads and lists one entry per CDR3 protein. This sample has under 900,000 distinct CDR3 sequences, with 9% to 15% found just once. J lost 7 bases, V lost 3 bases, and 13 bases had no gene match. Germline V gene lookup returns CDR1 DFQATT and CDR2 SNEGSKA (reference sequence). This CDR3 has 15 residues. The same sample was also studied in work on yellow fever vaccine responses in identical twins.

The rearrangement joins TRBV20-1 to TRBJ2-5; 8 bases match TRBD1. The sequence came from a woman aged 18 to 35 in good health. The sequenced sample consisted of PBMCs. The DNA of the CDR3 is TGCAGTGCTAGCCCCCGGGACAGGCCCTCCGGGACCCAGTACTTC. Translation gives CSASPRDRPSGTQYF.